This TCR beta chain was retrieved from a study of blood T cell repertoires in COVID-19. In the source study's methods: Reference gene primer amplification gave estimated nucleated cell counts. Profiled with immunoSEQ multiplex PCR; TCRdb holds only in-frame clones, not every one. V and J calls plus clone size are reproduced from that table; the DNA served to infer D and trimming. The repertoire consists of 140,000 to 150,000 clones, with roughly 88% occurring once and the leading ten covering roughly 8%. Sample: peripheral blood. This sequence originates from a woman in her sixties with COVID-19, enrolled during active disease.

CDR3 sequence reads: CASKGAMNTEAFF. CDR3 DNA: TGTGCCAGCAAAGGGGCCATGAACACTGAAGCTTTCTTT. The chain is built from TRBV27 and TRBJ1-1, with TRBD1 as a possible D gene (5 bases). CDR1 and CDR2 from the germline V gene are MNHEY and SMNVEV (reference sequence). The CDR3 runs to 13 residues. V was trimmed by 7 bases and J by 0 bases, leaving 9 bases between them.